A single sample is the source of the 13 T cell receptor beta chains below, sequenced in a study of T cell changes during pregnancy in multiple sclerosis. Libraries were prepared by immunoSEQ multiplex PCR; TCRdb keeps only in-frame clonotypes and omits some of them. The sample lists 120,000 or so clones, 90% to 95% occurring once. Sequencing used peripheral blood, obtained before pregnancy. The receptors originated from a female donor with multiple sclerosis, enrolled in a pregnancy study.

This chain links TRBV5-8 with TRBJ2-7; TRBD1 matches 8 bases. CDR3 length: 15 residues. Looked up from germline, CDR1 is SGHTS and CDR2 is YDEGEE. Unmatched junction bases numbered 12, after V lost 5 bases and J lost 5 bases. The CDR3 is CASSQTGTGRNEQYF. The CDR3 DNA is TGTGCCAGCAGTCAGACCGGGACAGGACGAAACGAGCAGTACTTC.

V and J are TRBV19 and TRBJ2-7, with 8 bases aligning to TRBD2. Germline CDR1 reads LNHDA; CDR2 reads SQIVND (reference sequence). The CDR3 covers 15 residues. The V segment lost 0 bases and the J segment 3 bases; nucleotides outside the gene matches: 4. CDR3 sequence (DNA): TGTGCCAGTAGTATAGACATAGCGGGGAACTACGAGCAGTACTTC. It encodes CASSIDIAGNYEQYF.

V usage is TRBV14 and J usage is TRBJ2-1; D gene unclear. With 1 base removed from V and 0 bases from J, the gap between germline ends came to 7 bases. In germline, CDR1 is SGHDN, CDR2 FVKESK. There are 15 residues in the CDR3. CDR3 coding DNA: TGTGCCAGCAGCCAAGCTCCGAGCTCCTACAATGAGCAGTTCTTC. It yields the protein CASSQAPSSYNEQFF. The variable domain in full, completed from reference TRBV14 and TRBJ2-1, reads EAGVTQFPSHSVIEKGQTVTLRCDPISGHDNLYWYRRVMGKEIKFLLHFVKESKQDESGMPNNRFLAERTGGTYSTLKVQPAELEDSGVYFCASSQAPSSYNEQFFGPGTRLTVL.

The V call is TRBV5-1, the J call TRBJ1-6; maybe TRBD1 (5 bases). CDR1 and CDR2 (germline): SGHRS, YFSETQ. The germline V and J ends were trimmed by 2 bases and 9 bases, with 18 bases remaining between them. This CDR3 has 16 residues. In nucleotides, the CDR3 is TGCGCCAGCAGCTTAGTTATGGGGCCGACGGCTTCACCCCTCCACTTT. Its protein product is CASSLVMGPTASPLHF.

This clone was detected only once. V is TRBV6-5 and J is TRBJ2-7, with TRBD2 as a possible D gene (6 bases). Trimming left V 6 bases short and J 2 bases short, with 11 bases between. This CDR3 has 13 residues. Germline V CDR1 and CDR2: MNHEY, SVGAGI. CDR3 sequence: CASRWEVPYEQYF. CDR3 in DNA: TGTGCCAGCAGGTGGGAGGTCCCCTACGAGCAGTACTTC.

V usage is TRBV2 and J usage is TRBJ1-3; D is undetermined. V lost 6 bases and J lost 0, with 12 bases in between. The CDR3 runs 15 residues. Per germline, CDR1 SNHLY and CDR2 FYNNEI. This CDR3 reads CASSLLVSSGNTIYF. CDR3 bases: TGTGCCAGCAGCCTTCTCGTGAGCTCTGGAAACACCATATATTTT.

This chain links TRBV7-6 with TRBJ1-3; 7 positions agree with TRBD1. Looked up from germline, CDR1 is SGHVS and CDR2 is FNYEAQ. Trimming at V came to 2 bases and at J to 4 bases, leaving 2 bases not matched to a gene. The CDR3 sequence is 14 residues long. The CDR3 reads CASSLRGLGNTIYF. The CDR3 DNA reads as TGTGCCAGCAGCTTAAGGGGGCTCGGAAACACCATATATTTT.

The chain recombines TRBV2 with TRBJ2-5; 8 bases fit TRBD2. Matching the DNA end better, TRBJ2-7 makes the J call doubtful. CDR1 and CDR2 (germline): SNHLY, FYNNEI. The CDR3 sequence is 12 residues long. CDR3 bases: TGTGCCAGCAAAGCGGGGGCCTACGAGCAGTACTTC. Translated: CASKAGAYEQYF.

This sequence joins TRBV12-5 and TRBJ2-4; 10 nucleotides line up with TRBD2. J was trimmed by 1 base and V by 5 bases; bases with no gene match: 14. The CDR3 contains 19 residues. Germline V gene sequence: CDR1 LGHNT, CDR2 FRNRAP. The CDR3 sequence is CASGKIAGGEGEAKNIQYF. CDR3 sequence (DNA): TGTGCTAGTGGTAAGATAGCGGGAGGAGAGGGTGAGGCCAAAAACATTCAGTACTTC.

The rearrangement links TRBV28 to TRBJ2-4, with 8 bases aligning to TRBD1. Trimming at V came to 5 bases and at J to 5 bases, leaving 14 bases not matched to a gene. The V gene's germline CDR1 is MDHEN and CDR2 SYDVKM. The CDR3 contains 17 residues. The CDR3 coding sequence is TGTGCCAGCAGTCCTCAAACAGGGGGGTGGTTGGAAAACATTCAGTACTTC. This codes for CASSPQTGGWLENIQYF. The complete variable domain, with remaining parts taken from reference TRBV28 and TRBJ2-4, reads DVKVTQSSRYLVKRTGEKVFLECVQDMDHENMFWYRQDPGLGLRLIYFSYDVKMKEKGDIPEGYSVSREKKERFSLILESASTNQTSMYLCASSPQTGGWLENIQYFGAGTRLSVL.

This rearrangement joins TRBV7-9 to TRBJ2-5; 7 nucleotides line up with TRBD1. With V trimmed by 5 bases and J by 4 bases, 7 bases remained unmatched. Germline V gene sequence: CDR1 SEHNR, CDR2 FQNEAQ (reference sequence). This CDR3 region has 14 residues. The CDR3 DNA reads TGTGCCAGCAGCCTGTCAGGGGGTAGAGAGACCCAGTACTTC. Its protein product is CASSLSGGRETQYF. The full variable domain, completed using reference TRBV7-9 and TRBJ2-5, is DTGVSQNPRHKITKRGQNVTFRCDPISEHNRLYWYRQTLGQGPEFLTYFQNEAQLEKSRLLSDRFSAERPKGSFSTLEIQRTEQGDSAMYLCASSLSGGRETQYFGPGTRLLVL.

This chain links TRBV20-1 with TRBJ1-2, with unresolved D. Deletions cut 1 base from V and 8 bases from J, with 8 bases between. The CDR3 spans 11 residues. Germline V lookup: CDR1 DFQATT, CDR2 SNEGSKA (reference sequence). In DNA, the CDR3 is TGCAGTGCTAGAGCTCCAGGCGGCTACACCTTC. This codes for CSARAPGGYTF.

The J gene is TRBJ1-2, the V gene TRBV5-1, with a possible D match to TRBD1 (6 bases). V lost 3 bases and J lost 6, with 9 bases in between. CDR3 length: 12 residues. Germline CDR1 SGHRS, CDR2 YFSETQ. The CDR3 region has the DNA TGCGCCAGCAGCTCACAGGGAGATGGCTACACCTTC. It yields the protein CASSSQGDGYTF.